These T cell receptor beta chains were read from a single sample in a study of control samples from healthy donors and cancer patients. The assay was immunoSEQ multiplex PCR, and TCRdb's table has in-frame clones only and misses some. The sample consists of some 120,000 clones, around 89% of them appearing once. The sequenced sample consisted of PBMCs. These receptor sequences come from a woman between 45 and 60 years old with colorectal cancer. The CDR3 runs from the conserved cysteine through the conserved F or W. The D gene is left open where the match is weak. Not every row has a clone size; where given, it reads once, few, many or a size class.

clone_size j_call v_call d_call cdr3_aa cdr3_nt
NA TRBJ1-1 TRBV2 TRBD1 CASSRQGSTEAFF TGTGCCAGCAGTCGACAGGGAAGCACTGAAGCTTTCTTT
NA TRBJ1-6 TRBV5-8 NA CASSPRALNPPLHF TGTGCCAGCAGCCCCCGGGCCCTTAACCCACCCCTCCACTTT
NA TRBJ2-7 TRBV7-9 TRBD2 CASSRAREAWYEQYF TGTGCCAGCAGCCGGGCACGGGAGGCCTGGTACGAGCAGTACTTC
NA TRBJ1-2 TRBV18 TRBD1 CASSPEDRVSGYTF TGTGCCAGCTCACCCGAGGACAGGGTATCTGGCTACACCTTC
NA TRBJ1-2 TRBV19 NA CASTSDRDNYGYTF TGTGCCAGTACCTCGGATAGGGACAACTATGGCTACACCTTC
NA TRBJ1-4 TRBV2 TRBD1 CASNRDRGSEKLFF TGTGCCAGTAACCGGGACAGGGGGAGTGAAAAACTGTTTTTT
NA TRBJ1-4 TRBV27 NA CASSSGAMSEKLFF TGTGCCAGCAGTTCAGGGGCCATGTCTGAAAAACTGTTTTTT
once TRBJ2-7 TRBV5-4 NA CASSRGHEAYF TGTGCCAGCAGCAGGGGCCATGAGGCGTACTTC
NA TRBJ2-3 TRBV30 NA CAWRGGTTDTQYF TGTGCCTGGAGAGGGGGAACCACAGATACGCAGTATTTT
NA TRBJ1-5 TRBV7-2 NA CASSLVGQGSNQPQHF TGTGCCAGCAGCTTAGTAGGCCAGGGAAGCAATCAGCCCCAGCATTTT
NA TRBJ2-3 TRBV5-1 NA CASSLGGSASTDTQYF TGCGCCAGCAGCTTAGGAGGGAGTGCTTCCACAGATACGCAGTATTTT
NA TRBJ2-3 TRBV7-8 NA CASSRGVGTDTQYF TGTGCCAGCAGCAGGGGGGTTGGCACAGATACGCAGTATTTT
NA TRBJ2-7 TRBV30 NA CAWGGSTYEQYF TGTGCCTGGGGGGGCAGTACCTACGAGCAGTACTTC
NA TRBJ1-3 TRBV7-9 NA CASSLVSAGNTIYF TGTGCCAGCAGCTTAGTTAGCGCTGGAAACACCATATATTTT
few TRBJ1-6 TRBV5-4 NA CASSLTRGPHSQSPLHF TGTGCCAGCAGCCTCACCCGAGGGCCCCACTCACAGTCACCCCTCCACTTT
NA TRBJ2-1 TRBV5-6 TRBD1 CASTPSGGDGNNEQFF TGTGCCAGCACCCCGTCAGGGGGCGACGGCAACAATGAGCAGTTCTTC
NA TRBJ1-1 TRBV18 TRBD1 CASSHRQGKNTEAFF TGTGCCAGCTCCCATCGACAGGGGAAGAACACTGAAGCTTTCTTT
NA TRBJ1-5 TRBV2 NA CASSWGNQPQHF TGTGCCAGCTCATGGGGAAATCAGCCCCAGCATTTT
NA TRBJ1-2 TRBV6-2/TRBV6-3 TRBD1 CASSTTGGTDHYGYTF TGTGCCAGCAGCACCACCGGAGGGACAGATCACTATGGCTACACCTTC
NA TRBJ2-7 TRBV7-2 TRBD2 CASSLGPLADSYEQYF TGTGCCAGCAGCTTAGGTCCACTAGCGGACTCCTACGAGCAGTACTTC
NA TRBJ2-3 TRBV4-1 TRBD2 CASSQGGTSAPPDTQYF TGCGCCAGCAGCCAAGGGGGGACTAGCGCGCCCCCAGATACGCAGTATTTT
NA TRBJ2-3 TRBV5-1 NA CASSLGGFPDTQYF TGCGCCAGCAGCTTGGGGGGATTCCCAGATACGCAGTATTTT
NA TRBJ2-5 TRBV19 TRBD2 CASSMLAGGQETQYF TGTGCCAGTAGTATGCTAGCGGGGGGGCAAGAGACCCAGTACTTC
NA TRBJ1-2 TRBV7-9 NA CASSLANTGIYGYTF TGTGCCAGCAGCTTAGCGAATACAGGGATCTATGGCTACACCTTC
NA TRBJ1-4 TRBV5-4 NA CASSSKDSGNEKLFF TGTGCCAGCAGCTCAAAGGACAGCGGGAATGAAAAACTGTTTTTT
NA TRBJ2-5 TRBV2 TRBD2 CASTLTGTSSRETQYF TGTGCCAGCACCCTAACCGGGACTAGCTCCCGGGAGACCCAGTACTTC
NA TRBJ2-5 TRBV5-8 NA CASSRGSTEETQYF TGTGCCAGCAGCCGTGGGTCGACCGAGGAGACCCAGTACTTC
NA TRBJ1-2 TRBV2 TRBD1 CASSGPGGVYGYTF TGTGCCAGCAGTGGCCCAGGGGGCGTCTATGGCTACACCTTC
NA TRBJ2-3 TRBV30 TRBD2 CAWDRLAGDTQYF TGTGCCTGGGACCGTCTAGCGGGGGATACGCAGTATTTT
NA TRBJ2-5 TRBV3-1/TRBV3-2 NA CASSQDPLGLAQYF TGTGCCAGCAGCCAAGACCCGTTGGGGCTGGCCCAGTACTTC
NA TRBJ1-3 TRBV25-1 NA CASSAGGRNTIYF TGTGCCAGCAGTGCGGGGGGACGAAACACCATATATTTT
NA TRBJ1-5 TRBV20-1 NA CSASPSEGAQHF TGCAGTGCTAGTCCATCGGAGGGGGCCCAGCATTTT
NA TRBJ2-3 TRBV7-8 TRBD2 CASSLAPSGSSGTDTQYF TGTGCCAGCAGCTTAGCTCCTAGCGGGAGTAGTGGCACAGATACGCAGTATTTT
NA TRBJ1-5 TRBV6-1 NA CASSEALFHQPQHF TGTGCCAGCAGTGAAGCGTTGTTCCATCAGCCCCAGCATTTT
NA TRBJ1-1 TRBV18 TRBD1 CASSPGQGEAFF TGTGCCAGCTCACCCGGACAGGGTGAAGCTTTCTTT
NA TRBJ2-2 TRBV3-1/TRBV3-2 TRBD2 CASSQTSGNTGELFF TGTGCCAGCAGCCAGACTAGCGGGAACACCGGGGAGCTGTTTTTT
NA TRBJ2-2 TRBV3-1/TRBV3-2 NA CASSQVYPGELFF TGTGCCAGCAGCCAAGTTTACCCCGGGGAGCTGTTTTTT
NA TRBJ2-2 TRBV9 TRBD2 CASRDGLAGATGELFF TGTGCCAGCAGAGACGGACTAGCGGGAGCCACCGGGGAGCTGTTTTTT
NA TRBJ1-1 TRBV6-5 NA CASRTGNTEAFF TGTGCCAGCAGGACCGGGAACACTGAAGCTTTCTTT
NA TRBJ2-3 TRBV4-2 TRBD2 CASSQVLAGGALSPDTQYF TGTGCCAGCAGCCAAGTACTAGCGGGAGGCGCTTTATCTCCAGATACGCAGTATTTT
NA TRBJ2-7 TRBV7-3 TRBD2 CASSPLSGRAFYEQYF TGTGCCAGCAGCCCCCTCAGCGGGAGGGCCTTCTACGAGCAGTACTTC